The present T cell receptor beta chain was sequenced within a study of T cell repertoires in cytomegalovirus infection. Whole-study context: Epitope selection comprised recently identified HLA-C-restricted CMV epitopes and well-studied HLA-B-restricted CMV epitopes. Public TCR beta signatures indicated both CMV infection and matching HLA type.

Trimming stripped 1 base from V and 2 bases from J, with 15 bases between. The CDR3 length is 17 residues. Germline lookup yields CDR1 MGHRA and CDR2 YSYEKL. MiXCR was run by TCRdb on the reads, yielding one entry per CDR3 protein. Of some 560,000 distinct CDR3 sequences in the sample, 40% are singletons; the top ten hold around 48%. Study-wide points: CMV-specific TCR beta clonotypes restricted by HLA-C were the ones dominating the ex vivo response.

Points on this clonotype: Its antigen remains unidentified.

J is TRBJ2-4 and V is TRBV4-1, with D possibly TRBD1 on 8 matching bases. The sample in question was cultured PBMCs, obtained from culture after CMV antigen stimulation. The receptor comes from a human donor in good health (CMV status not recorded). Some clones in this sample may be carry-over from other donors' samples. Here the CDR3 DNA reads TGCGCCAGCAGCCAAGGACCACAGGGGGGGACCAAAAACATTCAGTACTTC. This gives the protein CASSQGPQGGTKNIQYF.